These 5 T cell receptor beta chains were all obtained from the same sample, sequenced in a study of blood T cell repertoires in COVID-19. TCRdb's table, derived via immunoSEQ multiplex PCR, lists solely in-frame clones and lacks some. The profile shows roughly 220,000 clones, 80% to 85% of them singletons. Source material: peripheral blood. The receptors here all came from a woman of 80 years or more with COVID-19, enrolled during active disease.

J is TRBJ1-1 and V is TRBV12-3 or TRBV12-4; the D is unclear. Trimming stripped 2 bases from V and 5 bases from J, with 6 bases between. The CDR3 contains 12 residues. CDR3 in DNA: TGTGCCAGCAGTTTACGGGTGACTGAAGCTTTCTTT. The encoded protein is CASSLRVTEAFF.

The chain couples TRBV18 to TRBJ2-1, with D perhaps TRBD1 (5 bases). Trimming removed 4 bases from V and 8 bases from J, with 12 bases in between. This CDR3 is 13 amino acids long. Germline V gene data show CDR1 as KGHSH and CDR2 as LQKENI. This CDR3 reads CASSRTPNDEQFF. The CDR3 bases are TGTGCCAGCTCACGGACACCGAACGATGAGCAGTTCTTC. The whole variable domain, filled in from reference TRBV18 and TRBJ2-1, reads NAGVMQNPRHLVRRRGQEARLRCSPMKGHSHVYWYRQLPEEGLKFMVYLQKENIIDESGMPKERFSAEFPKEGPSILRIQQVVRGDSAAYFCASSRTPNDEQFFGPGTRLTVL.

This clone appeared once. The chain couples TRBV10-3 to TRBJ1-3, with D unresolved. V was pared by 0 bases and J by 2 bases, with 2 bases between. From germline, CDR1 is ENHRY and CDR2 SYGVKD. CDR3 length: 13 residues. As DNA, the CDR3 is TGTGCCATCAGTGAGTCCACTGGAAACACCATATATTTT. Protein: CAISESTGNTIYF.

The V call is TRBV7-9, the J call TRBJ2-2; D is uncertain. In germline, CDR1 is SEHNR, CDR2 FQNEAQ (reference sequence). Trimming left V 5 bases short and J 4 bases short, with 8 bases between. The CDR3 runs 13 residues. CDR3 sequence (DNA): TGTGCCAGCAGCGCACAACGCACCGGGGAGCTGTTTTTT. It specifies CASSAQRTGELFF.

CDR3 sequence (DNA): TGTGCCAGCAGGCGACAGGGTGATAATCAGCCCCAGCATTTT. This gives the protein CASRRQGDNQPQHF. This chain uses TRBV6-5 with TRBJ1-5; 7 nucleotides match TRBD1. In germline, CDR1 is MNHEY, CDR2 SVGAGI. CDR3 length: 14 amino acids. The V and J ends lost 6 bases and 4 bases, in that order; junction bases with no gene match: 6.